A selection of T cell receptor beta chains follows, all from one sample in a study of identical twins. One entry per CDR3 protein, called by TCRdb with MiXCR from the 5' RACE reads. The sample shows approximately 630,000 distinct CDR3 sequences, roughly 7.2% of them seen only once. These data also featured in a second study, about yellow fever vaccine responses in identical twins.

Sample: PBMCs. Source of these receptors: a woman aged 18 to 35 in good health. Each CDR3 is given with its conserved first and last residue. The order of the fields is D gene, V gene, J gene, clone size, CDR3 DNA, CDR3 protein. The D gene is left open where the match is weak. A clone size is listed for some rows: how often the clone was seen (once, few, many), or a class if it is expanded.

NA,TRBV10-3,TRBJ1-2,NA,TGTGCCATCAGTGATACCGGGGGCGGCTATGGCTACACCTTC,CAISDTGGGYGYTF
NA,TRBV24-1,TRBJ2-2,many,TGTGCCACCAGTGATGGGGCCAGGGACACCGGGGAGCTGTTTTTT,CATSDGARDTGELFF
NA,TRBV3-1,TRBJ2-3,NA,TGTGCCAGCAGCCAAGAGGGAGCGGGAGATACGCAGTATTTT,CASSQEGAGDTQYF
TRBD2,TRBV9,TRBJ2-1,many,TGTGCCAGCAGCTTTAGCGGGGGGGCGCCCAATGAGCAGTTCTTC,CASSFSGGAPNEQFF
NA,TRBV9,TRBJ2-5,few,TGTGCCAGCAGCCCTTGGGACAACCAAGGGACCCAGTACTTC,CASSPWDNQGTQYF
NA,TRBV7-6,TRBJ2-5,NA,TGTGCCAGCAGCTTAGATTATGATTACAGGCTCCAAGAGACCCAGTACTTC,CASSLDYDYRLQETQYF
NA,TRBV2,TRBJ2-5,NA,TGTGCCAGCAGTGAAGGGACGGCCACCTTGGAGACCCAGTACTTC,CASSEGTATLETQYF
NA,TRBV6-5,TRBJ2-5,few,TGTGCCAGCAGTTACTCGAGGGTTTTGGGTTCGGAGACCCAGTACTTC,CASSYSRVLGSETQYF
NA,TRBV2,TRBJ2-2,few,TGTGCCAGCGTAGGGCAGGGGAAGGCCGGGGAGCTGTTTTTT,CASVGQGKAGELFF
NA,TRBV20-1,TRBJ2-1,many,TGCAGTGCTAGACACCCCACGGGGAGCTCCTACAATGAGCAGTTCTTC,CSARHPTGSSYNEQFF
TRBD2,TRBV28,TRBJ2-3,many,TGTGCCAGCAAGGGTCGGACTAGCTGGTCGTCAGATACGCAGTATTTT,CASKGRTSWSSDTQYF
TRBD2,TRBV10-3,TRBJ2-1,few,TGTGCCATCCGTCGAGCTAGCGGGAGTTCGGATGAGCAGTTCTTC,CAIRRASGSSDEQFF
NA,TRBV12-3/TRBV12-4,TRBJ2-3,many,TGTGCCATTACACCCTTAGTTGCCGGGACAGATACGCAGTATTTT,CAITPLVAGTDTQYF
NA,TRBV6-5,TRBJ1-6,many,TGTGCCAGCAGTTACTCACGCCAGGGTGGAAGATCACCCCTCCACTTT,CASSYSRQGGRSPLHF
TRBD2,TRBV29-1,TRBJ2-5,few,TGCAGCGTAGGGACTAGCACAAAGGAGACCCAGTACTTC,CSVGTSTKETQYF
TRBD1,TRBV29-1,TRBJ2-7,NA,TGCAGCGTTGATTCCGGGACAGGGCTGGTTGAGGACGAGCAGTACTTC,CSVDSGTGLVEDEQYF
NA,TRBV10-3,TRBJ2-1,few,TGTGCCATCATGCGGAACAATGAGCAGTTCTTC,CAIMRNNEQFF
TRBD2,TRBV2,TRBJ2-1,NA,TGTGCCAGCAGTGAAGCCGGACTAGCAAGTAGTGAGCAGTTCTTC,CASSEAGLASSEQFF
NA,TRBV3-1,TRBJ2-3,many,TGTGCCAGCAGCCAAGCCGAAGGCACAGATACGCAGTATTTT,CASSQAEGTDTQYF
NA,TRBV25-1,TRBJ2-2,many,TGTGCCAGCAGTGAGTTGGAGTCCGGGGAGCTGTTTTTT,CASSELESGELFF
NA,TRBV7-8,TRBJ2-2,few,TGTGCCAGCAGCTTGGGGTCCGCTTCATTTCCCGGGGAGCTGTTTTTT,CASSLGSASFPGELFF
NA,TRBV20-1,TRBJ2-3,few,TGCAGTGCTAGGGGGCCGGGGGATACGCAGTATTTT,CSARGPGDTQYF
NA,TRBV7-9,TRBJ1-2,many,TGTGCCAGCACCCTACCCACAGGGAACAACTATGGCTACACCTTC,CASTLPTGNNYGYTF
TRBD1,TRBV5-1,TRBJ1-6,NA,TGCGCCAGCAGCGTGACAGGGGGAAATTCACCCCTCCACTTT,CASSVTGGNSPLHF
NA,TRBV6-2/TRBV6-3,TRBJ2-3,few,TGTGCCAGCAGTTACCGTGTGGGCGTAAAGGCAGATACGCAGTATTTT,CASSYRVGVKADTQYF
NA,TRBV12-3/TRBV12-4,TRBJ2-2,NA,TGTGCCTTCAGCCGAGCGGGGGGACAGGCTCTCACCGGGGAGCTGTTTTTT,CAFSRAGGQALTGELFF
TRBD1,TRBV2,TRBJ2-3,few,TGTGCCAGCAGTACAGGGGCCGGGCCGGGCACGCAGTATTTT,CASSTGAGPGTQYF
NA,TRBV5-1,TRBJ2-5,many,TGCGCCAGCAGCTTGGGACAGGAAGAGACCCAGTACTTC,CASSLGQEETQYF
NA,TRBV29-1,TRBJ2-4,NA,TGCAGCGTTGAGGATTCGGGGTTCCAAAACATTCAGTACTTC,CSVEDSGFQNIQYF
NA,TRBV20-1,TRBJ2-7,NA,TGCAGTGCACAGAGAGGGGACGGACCCTACGAGCAGTACTTC,CSAQRGDGPYEQYF
TRBD1,TRBV29-1,TRBJ1-2,many,TGCAGCGTTGATCATAGGACAGGGGGGAACTATGGCTACACCTTC,CSVDHRTGGNYGYTF
TRBD1,TRBV12-3/TRBV12-4,TRBJ1-1,few,TGTGCCAGCAGGTTCCGACAGGGCCCGAACACTGAAGCTTTCTTT,CASRFRQGPNTEAFF
TRBD2,TRBV20-1,TRBJ2-7,few,TGCAGTGCTAGAAAGCGGGAGTTCCCCTCCTACGAGCAGTACTTC,CSARKREFPSYEQYF
TRBD2,TRBV5-1,TRBJ2-2,few,TGCGCCAGCGCCCCCCTAGCGGGAGGGGGAGCCGGGGAGCTGTTTTTT,CASAPLAGGGAGELFF
NA,TRBV10-3,TRBJ2-5,NA,TGTGCCATCGGAGGAGGGGTAGAGACCCAGTACTTC,CAIGGGVETQYF
NA,TRBV29-1,TRBJ2-2,NA,TGCAGCGTTGGTGTCAGTTCGAACACCGGGGAGCTGTTTTTT,CSVGVSSNTGELFF
NA,TRBV5-1,TRBJ2-1,few,TGCGCCAGCAGCCCAGGTGGGGCGGTCTCCTACAATGAGCAGTTCTTC,CASSPGGAVSYNEQFF
TRBD2,TRBV11-2,TRBJ2-1,many,TGTGCCAGCAGCTTAGTCCCCGCACTAGCGGGGTCTAACAATGAGCAGTTCTTC,CASSLVPALAGSNNEQFF
TRBD2,TRBV5-1,TRBJ2-3,NA,TGCGCCAGCACCTTCATGACTAGCGGGAGTACAGATACGCAGTATTTT,CASTFMTSGSTDTQYF
TRBD2,TRBV20-1,TRBJ2-7,NA,TGCAGTGCTAGGCTTGTTGGACTAGCGGGATACCCCTACGAGCAGTACTTC,CSARLVGLAGYPYEQYF
NA,TRBV3-1,TRBJ2-7,NA,TGTGCCAGCAGCCAAGAAGTCTTCGGAGCCTCCTACGAGCAGTACTTC,CASSQEVFGASYEQYF
NA,TRBV10-3,TRBJ2-7,NA,TGTGCCATCAGGGCTGTCGAGGCCGACCACGAGCAGTACTTC,CAIRAVEADHEQYF
NA,TRBV3-1,TRBJ2-6,few,TGTGCCAGCAGCCAACAGGGTTTCGGGGCCAACGTCCTGACTTTC,CASSQQGFGANVLTF
TRBD1,TRBV7-9,TRBJ1-1,NA,TGTGCCAGCAGCTTAGAATATTCAGGGGGCACTGAAGCTTTCTTT,CASSLEYSGGTEAFF
TRBD2,TRBV6-1,TRBJ2-7,NA,TGTGCCAGCAGCAACACTCTAGCGGGAGCCTACGAGCAGTACTTC,CASSNTLAGAYEQYF
NA,TRBV2,TRBJ2-7,many,TGTGCCAGCATTGACCGCGGCTACGAGCAGTACTTC,CASIDRGYEQYF
NA,TRBV7-3,TRBJ2-2,many,TGTGCCAGCAGCCCCCTGGAACAGGACACCGGGGAGCTGTTTTTT,CASSPLEQDTGELFF
NA,TRBV15,TRBJ2-1,many,TGTGCCACCAGCAGAGATGTTGAGTGGTACAATGAGCAGTTCTTC,CATSRDVEWYNEQFF
TRBD1,TRBV24-1,TRBJ2-1,few,TGTGCCACCAGTGTAAGGGGGCGGAATGAGCAGTTCTTC,CATSVRGRNEQFF
NA,TRBV28,TRBJ2-1,NA,TGTGCCAGCAGTCCGGACAGTTCTACGAGGAATGAGCAGTTCTTC,CASSPDSSTRNEQFF
NA,TRBV7-2,TRBJ1-6,many,TGTGCCAGCAGCGACGGACGGAGAAATTCACCCCTCCACTTT,CASSDGRRNSPLHF
NA,TRBV6-4,TRBJ2-3,many,TGTGCCAGCAGTGACTCGGCCGGGGCCAGCACAGATACGCAGTATTTT,CASSDSAGASTDTQYF
NA,TRBV5-1,TRBJ1-1,many,TGCGCCAGCAGCTTGGGGGGGGCTGGAGCTTTCTTT,CASSLGGAGAFF
NA,TRBV5-6,TRBJ2-3,many,TGTGCCAGCAGCTTGGATATGATGCGGACAGATACGCAGTATTTT,CASSLDMMRTDTQYF
TRBD2,TRBV10-1,TRBJ2-1,few,TGCGCCAGCAGTGAGTCCGGGGGGGCGCGGAATGAGCAGTTCTTC,CASSESGGARNEQFF